This is a list of T cell receptor beta chains from one sample in a study of T-cell reconstitution after alpha-beta-depleted transplantation in children. TCRdb called the PCR reads again in MiXCR, with one record for every CDR3 protein. The sample holds some 350,000 distinct CDR3 sequences; 10% are singletons and the top ten take approximately 2.3%. The sample here was PBMCs from the stem cell graft donor, taken from the stem cell graft. The receptors stem from a human donor who donated a stem cell graft to a child with acute lymphoblastic leukemia. CDR3s include the opening cysteine and the closing phenylalanine or tryptophan. Fields, in order: V gene, D gene, clone size, J gene, CDR3 protein, CDR3 DNA. A D gene is named only where the DNA matches it firmly. The size of a clone is reported for some rows only, either as once, few or many, or as a class for expanded clones.

TRBV20-1	TRBD1	NA	TRBJ2-3	CSARGTGVRDTQYF	TGCAGTGCTAGGGGGACAGGGGTGAGAGATACGCAGTATTTT
TRBV20-1	TRBD2	NA	TRBJ2-1	CSGASGYNEQFF	TGCAGTGGGGCTAGCGGGTACAATGAGCAGTTCTTC
TRBV20-1	TRBD2	few	TRBJ2-1	CSASGTSGRDNEQFF	TGCAGTGCTAGTGGGACTAGCGGGAGGGACAATGAGCAGTTCTTC
TRBV7-9	NA	few	TRBJ2-3	CASSPQNMGGSTDTQYF	TGTGCCAGCAGCCCACAGAATATGGGCGGAAGCACAGATACGCAGTATTTT
TRBV5-6	TRBD1	few	TRBJ2-3	CASSSDRGADTQYF	TGTGCCAGCAGCTCGGACAGGGGAGCAGATACGCAGTATTTT
TRBV4-1	TRBD2	NA	TRBJ2-1	CASSQILAGVGNEQFF	TGCGCCAGCAGCCAAATTCTAGCGGGAGTCGGCAATGAGCAGTTCTTC
TRBV7-8	NA	many	TRBJ1-1	CASSPLGPMNTEAFF	TGTGCCAGCAGCCCTTTAGGTCCCATGAACACTGAAGCTTTCTTT
TRBV20-1	NA	many	TRBJ2-1	CSARERLGGSNEQFF	TGCAGTGCGCGGGAGCGACTAGGGGGTTCCAATGAGCAGTTCTTC
TRBV10-3	TRBD2	NA	TRBJ2-7	CAAQPTGTSGNEQYF	TGTGCCGCACAACCGACCGGGACTAGCGGGAATGAGCAGTACTTC
TRBV20-1	NA	NA	TRBJ2-5	CSAPRGDSNYQETQYF	TGCAGCGCCCCCCGGGGGGACAGTAACTACCAAGAGACCCAGTACTTC
TRBV18	NA	NA	TRBJ2-1	CASSPGSGIDEQFF	TGTGCCAGCTCACCAGGTTCCGGTATCGATGAGCAGTTCTTC
TRBV10-3	NA	few	TRBJ2-3	CAIGPDSTDTQYF	TGTGCCATCGGGCCAGACAGCACAGATACGCAGTATTTT
TRBV27	TRBD2	few	TRBJ2-1	CASSWQRESEQFF	TGTGCCAGCAGTTGGCAGCGGGAGAGTGAGCAGTTCTTC
TRBV4-3	TRBD1	NA	TRBJ2-5	CASSQGLDRVGTQYF	TGCGCCAGCAGCCAAGGCCTCGACAGGGTGGGAACCCAGTACTTC
TRBV27	NA	NA	TRBJ2-7	CASRRSITSYEQYF	TGTGCCAGCAGACGGAGCATCACCTCCTACGAGCAGTACTTC
TRBV7-8	NA	many	TRBJ1-2	CASSPFIAVGDNYGYTF	TGTGCCAGCAGCCCTTTTATAGCCGTTGGGGACAACTATGGCTACACCTTC
TRBV20-1	TRBD2	few	TRBJ2-7	CSAHLPTSAGEQYF	TGCAGTGCTCACCTCCCGACTAGCGCGGGGGAGCAGTACTTC
TRBV29-1	NA	few	TRBJ2-2	CSVVDGAPSTGELFF	TGCAGCGTTGTCGATGGGGCCCCGAGCACCGGGGAGCTGTTTTTT
TRBV15	NA	NA	TRBJ2-1	CATSRDRGTEQFF	TGTGCCACCAGCAGAGATCGGGGGACTGAGCAGTTCTTC
TRBV6-5	NA	NA	TRBJ2-1	CASSYLDRSNEQFF	TGTGCCAGCAGTTACTTGGACAGATCCAATGAGCAGTTCTTC
TRBV12-3/TRBV12-4	TRBD2	few	TRBJ2-7	CAISLTAGVLVGTYEQYF	TGTGCCATCAGTTTAACGGCGGGAGTACTAGTAGGAACGTACGAGCAGTACTTC
TRBV9	TRBD1	few	TRBJ1-2	CASSVGQGNYGYTF	TGTGCCAGCAGCGTAGGACAGGGCAACTATGGCTACACCTTC
TRBV27	TRBD2	NA	TRBJ2-7	CASRTASGSTYEQYF	TGTGCCAGCAGGACAGCTAGCGGTTCTACCTACGAGCAGTACTTC
TRBV10-3	TRBD1	NA	TRBJ1-4	CAIANGQGNEKLFF	TGTGCCATCGCTAACGGACAGGGAAATGAAAAACTGTTTTTT
TRBV5-5	NA	many	TRBJ2-3	CASRREGSSTDTQYF	TGTGCCTCCCGAAGAGAGGGTTCTAGCACAGATACGCAGTATTTT
TRBV3-1	TRBD1	NA	TRBJ1-4	CASSQSGQDNEKLFF	TGTGCCAGCAGCCAATCTGGACAGGATAATGAAAAACTGTTTTTT
TRBV7-9	TRBD2	NA	TRBJ2-1	CASSLVTSGYNEQFF	TGTGCCAGCAGCCTGGTTACTAGCGGTTACAATGAGCAGTTCTTC
TRBV5-1	TRBD2	NA	TRBJ2-3	CASSSGTSLSTDTQYF	TGCGCCAGCAGCTCCGGGACTAGCCTCAGCACAGATACGCAGTATTTT
TRBV19	NA	many	TRBJ2-3	CASSQMDPSTDTQYF	TGTGCCAGTAGCCAGATGGACCCTAGCACAGATACGCAGTATTTT
TRBV4-1	NA	NA	TRBJ2-1	CASSEMASSDNEQFF	TGCGCCAGCAGCGAAATGGCGTCTAGCGATAATGAGCAGTTCTTC
TRBV5-5	NA	NA	TRBJ2-5	CASGAWGVGETQYF	TGTGCCAGCGGAGCTTGGGGCGTCGGGGAGACCCAGTACTTC
TRBV5-1	NA	many	TRBJ2-2	CASSRDMGNTGELFF	TGCGCCAGCAGCAGGGACATGGGGAACACCGGGGAGCTGTTTTTT
TRBV12-3/TRBV12-4	NA	NA	TRBJ2-5	CASSSPGEETQYF	TGTGCCAGCAGTTCCCCTGGTGAAGAGACCCAGTACTTC
TRBV6-2/TRBV6-3	NA	NA	TRBJ1-2	CASSYSRAWPGGYTF	TGTGCCAGCAGTTACTCGAGAGCATGGCCGGGTGGCTACACCTTC
TRBV5-1	TRBD1	NA	TRBJ2-1	CASSLRTGGEDEQFF	TGCGCCAGCAGCCTGCGGACAGGGGGTGAGGATGAGCAGTTCTTC
TRBV20-1	NA	NA	TRBJ2-1	CSARDLLGEYSYNEQFF	TGCAGTGCTAGAGATCTCCTGGGAGAGTACTCCTACAATGAGCAGTTCTTC
TRBV2	NA	many	TRBJ2-1	CASSPTDFLGYEQFF	TGTGCCAGCAGTCCCACGGACTTCCTGGGTTATGAGCAGTTCTTC
TRBV5-1	NA	NA	TRBJ2-2	CASSSSPFFGAGELFF	TGCGCCAGCAGCTCGTCGCCATTTTTTGGGGCCGGGGAGCTGTTTTTT
TRBV11-1	TRBD1	NA	TRBJ1-1	CASSLLTGGKMNTEAFF	TGTGCCAGCAGCTTACTCACAGGGGGGAAGATGAACACTGAAGCTTTCTTT
TRBV28	TRBD2	many	TRBJ2-2	CASSPGLAGLPGELFF	TGTGCCAGCAGTCCCGGACTAGCGGGATTACCCGGGGAGCTGTTTTTT
TRBV7-3	NA	NA	TRBJ2-7	CASSLGGVPGEQYF	TGTGCCAGCAGTCTCGGCGGGGTTCCTGGCGAGCAGTACTTC
TRBV2	TRBD2	NA	TRBJ2-7	CASRASGRARYEQYF	TGTGCCAGCAGGGCTAGCGGGAGGGCCAGGTACGAGCAGTACTTC
TRBV6-2/TRBV6-3	TRBD1	NA	TRBJ2-7	CASSYEAVLYRDRVHHEQYF	TGTGCCAGCAGTTACGAAGCGGTCCTTTACCGGGACAGGGTGCATCACGAGCAGTACTTC
TRBV15	NA	NA	TRBJ2-1	CATSRDRVSLVFRDNEQFF	TGTGCCACCAGCAGAGATCGCGTCTCATTGGTTTTTAGGGACAATGAGCAGTTCTTC
TRBV12-3/TRBV12-4	TRBD1	NA	TRBJ2-5	CASSPTGGSETQYF	TGTGCCAGCAGCCCTACAGGGGGCAGTGAGACCCAGTACTTC
TRBV11-3	NA	few	TRBJ2-1	CASSLGGASDEQFF	TGTGCCAGCAGCTTAGGGGGGGCGTCGGATGAGCAGTTCTTC
TRBV15	TRBD2	NA	TRBJ2-7	CATSRDRATSGPLGEQYF	TGTGCCACCAGCAGAGATCGGGCTACTAGCGGGCCCTTGGGGGAGCAGTACTTC
TRBV4-2	TRBD1	many	TRBJ2-1	CASSPGTGHNEQFF	TGTGCCAGCAGCCCCGGGACAGGACACAATGAGCAGTTCTTC